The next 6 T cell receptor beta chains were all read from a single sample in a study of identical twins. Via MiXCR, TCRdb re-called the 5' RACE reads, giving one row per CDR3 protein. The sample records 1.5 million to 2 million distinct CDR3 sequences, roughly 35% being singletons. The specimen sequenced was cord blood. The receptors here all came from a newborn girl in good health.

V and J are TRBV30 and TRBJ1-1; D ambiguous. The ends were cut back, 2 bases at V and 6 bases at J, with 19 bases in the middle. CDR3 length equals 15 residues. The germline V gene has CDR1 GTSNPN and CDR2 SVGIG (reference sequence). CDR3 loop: CAWSTPGLKEPEAFF. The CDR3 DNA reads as TGTGCCTGGAGTACCCCCGGACTCAAGGAACCTGAAGCTTTCTTT.

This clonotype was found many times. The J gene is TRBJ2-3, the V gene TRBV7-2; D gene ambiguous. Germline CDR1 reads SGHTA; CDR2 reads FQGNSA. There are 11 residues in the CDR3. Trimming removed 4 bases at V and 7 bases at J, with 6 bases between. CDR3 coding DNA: TGTGCCAGCAGCTCTCAGTATACGCAGTATTTT. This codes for CASSSQYTQYF.

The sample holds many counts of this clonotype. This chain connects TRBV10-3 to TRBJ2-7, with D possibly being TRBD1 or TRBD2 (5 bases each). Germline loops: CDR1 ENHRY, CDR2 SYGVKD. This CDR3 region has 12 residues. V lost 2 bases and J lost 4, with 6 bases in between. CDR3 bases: TGTGCCATCAGTGAGGAGGGGTACGAGCAGTACTTC. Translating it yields CAISEEGYEQYF.

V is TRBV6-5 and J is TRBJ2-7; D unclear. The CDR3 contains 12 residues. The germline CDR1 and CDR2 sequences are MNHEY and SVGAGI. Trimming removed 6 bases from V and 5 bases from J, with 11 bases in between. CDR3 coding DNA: TGTGCCAGCAGGGGGTTTGTCGACGAGCAGTACTTC. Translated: CASRGFVDEQYF.

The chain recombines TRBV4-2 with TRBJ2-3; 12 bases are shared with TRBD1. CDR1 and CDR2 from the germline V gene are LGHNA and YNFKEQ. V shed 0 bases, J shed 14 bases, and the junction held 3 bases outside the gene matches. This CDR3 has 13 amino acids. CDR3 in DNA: TGTGCCAGCAGCCAAGATAGGGACAGGGGGCCGTATTTT. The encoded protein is CASSQDRDRGPYF.

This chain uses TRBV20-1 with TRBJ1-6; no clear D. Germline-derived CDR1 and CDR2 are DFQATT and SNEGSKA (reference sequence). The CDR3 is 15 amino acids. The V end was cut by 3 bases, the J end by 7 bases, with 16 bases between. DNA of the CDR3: TGCAGTGCTAGGGATGGTGGGCGGCGGAATTCACCCCTCCACTTT. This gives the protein CSARDGGRRNSPLHF.